The clone carrying this T cell receptor (beta chain) appeared a few times. The antigen is undetermined. The CDR3 loop spans 14 amino acids. Germline loops: CDR1 SNHLY, CDR2 FYNNEI. V lost 5 bases and J 1 base, leaving 10 bases between the germline ends. The assay was immunoSEQ multiplex PCR, and TCRdb's table has in-frame clones only and misses some. The sample consists of tens of thousands of clones, roughly nine tenths of them appearing once. The data were taken from a study of cytomegalovirus exposure and HLA in healthy donors. Findings of the study overall: Associated with cytomegalovirus, according to the listing, were 150 to 200 TCR beta chains.

The rearrangement joins TRBV2 to TRBJ2-3, with D possibly TRBD2 on 5 matching bases. Sequences were obtained from PBMCs. The receptor was derived from a man aged 18 to 30 in good health and CMV-seronegative. CDR3 nucleotides: TGTGCCAGCAGTCCGGAGGCCCGCACAGATACGCAGTATTTT. Its translation is CASSPEARTDTQYF.